Each of the 3 T cell receptor beta chains below was sequenced from the same sample in a study of cytomegalovirus exposure and HLA in healthy donors. The study ran its PCR with 60 Vbeta and 13 Jbeta primers. Assay: immunoSEQ multiplex PCR; the TCRdb copy retains only in-frame clones and omits some. This table holds approximately 110,000 clones, about 70% found once. The material sequenced was PBMCs. All receptors come from a man aged 30-40 years in good health and CMV-seronegative.

The DNA for the CDR3 is TGTGCCAGCAGTTTAGAACACAACTACGAGCAGTACTTC. It is translated as CASSLEHNYEQYF. The genes are TRBV27 and TRBJ2-7; no definite D call. CDR3 length: 13 residues. V dropped 2 bases and J dropped 3 bases, with 8 bases sitting between them. Germline V gene lookup returns CDR1 MNHEY and CDR2 SMNVEV (reference sequence).

V and J are TRBV10-3 and TRBJ1-4, with 11 bases matching TRBD1. The V gene end was trimmed by 7 bases and the J gene end by 7 bases; junction bases not matched to a gene: 8. Looked up from germline, CDR1 is ENHRY and CDR2 is SYGVKD. The CDR3 covers 15 residues. The CDR3 DNA is TGTGCCATCAACACCCCCGGGACAGGGGGTGAAAAACTGTTTTTT. Translating it yields CAINTPGTGGEKLFF.

V is TRBV19 and J is TRBJ2-5; tentative D call: TRBD1 (6 bases). The CDR3 has 16 amino acids. Germline lookup yields CDR1 LNHDA and CDR2 SQIVND (reference sequence). V was pared by 4 bases and J by 2 bases, with 17 bases between. The CDR3 DNA follows: TGTGCCAGTAGTAGTGAACAGGGTATAGGACAAGAGACCCAGTACTTC. It translates to CASSSEQGIGQETQYF.